This T cell receptor beta chain was found in a study of cytomegalovirus exposure and HLA in healthy donors. Study context: A subsequent analysis reported that the roughly 120 validation repertoires were produced on the same platform that had also been used for the roughly 700 first-cohort repertoires. Study outcomes and limitations: A few chains tied to CMV proved CMV antigen-specific in vitro. Cytomegalovirus-associated status was assigned to 150 or so TCR beta chains. Most observed TCR sequences were rare, whereas some public TCRs were detected in many donors.

With respect to this clone: Its specificity is not known. A read error may account for a junction end that differs from germline.

The CDR3 extends over 13 amino acids. Germline V gene data show CDR1 as LNHDA and CDR2 as SQIVND (reference sequence). TCRdb's copy holds only in-frame clones and misses some; the assay was immunoSEQ multiplex PCR. The top ten hold 2.5% to 3% of the sample, which has around 200,000 clones, 80% to 85% seen once. Material for sequencing was PBMCs. The TCR was taken from a woman in her late teens or twenties in good health and CMV-seropositive. The V gene is TRBV19, the J gene TRBJ2-3, with 7 bases identical to TRBD1. DNA of the CDR3: TGTGCCAGTAGCCTAACCCAACAGGGGTCTCTCCGTTTT. This codes for CASSLTQQGSLRF.